Below, 2 T cell receptor beta chains from the same sample are listed, as sequenced in a study of cytomegalovirus exposure and HLA in healthy donors. The primer mix had 60 Vbeta and 13 Jbeta primers. Profiling relied on immunoSEQ multiplex PCR, and the TCRdb table lists in-frame clones only, not all of them. The table lists approximately 120,000 clones, 65% to 80% of them singletons, with less than 3% in the top ten. The source material was PBMCs. These receptors all stem from a female donor in good health and CMV-seronegative.

The V gene is TRBV6-1, the J gene TRBJ2-7, with D possibly TRBD2 on 5 matching bases. Germline loops: CDR1 MNHNS, CDR2 SASEGT. The V and J ends lost 2 bases and 2 bases respectively, with 16 bases between them. The CDR3 spans 16 residues. CDR3 amino acids: CASSEFAGSPTYEQYF. The CDR3 bases are TGTGCCAGCAGTGAATTCGCGGGCTCCCCTACCTACGAGCAGTACTTC.

This chain joins TRBV7-2 and TRBJ1-1; D ambiguous. Per germline, CDR1 SGHTA and CDR2 FQGNSA. CDR3 length: 16 residues. Trimming pared 8 bases from V and 0 bases from J, leaving 19 bases between. The CDR3 DNA reads as TGTGCCAGCCGCCAATCCAGACATCCAATGAACACTGAAGCTTTCTTT. Protein: CASRQSRHPMNTEAFF. Full variable domain (outside the CDR3, taken from reference TRBV7-2 and TRBJ1-1): GAGVSQSPSNKVTEKGKDVELRCDPISGHTALYWYRQSLGQGLEFLIYFQGNSAPDKSGLPSDRFSAERTGGSVSTLTIQRTQQEDSAVYLCASRQSRHPMNTEAFFGQGTRLTVV.